Shown below are 21 T cell receptor beta chains from a single sample sequenced in a study of cytomegalovirus exposure and HLA in healthy donors. The PCR made use of 60 Vbeta and 13 Jbeta primers. The method was immunoSEQ multiplex PCR; TCRdb's version includes in-frame clones alone and lacks a portion of them. The sample lists roughly 80,000 clones, under 80% occurring once. The sample comprised PBMCs. Receptors were obtained from a male donor in good health and CMV-seropositive.

The chain is built from TRBV10-2 and TRBJ2-7; maybe TRBD2 (6 bases). The V gene's germline CDR1 is WSHSY and CDR2 SAAADI. The CDR3 loop spans 16 amino acids. The V and J ends lost 2 bases and 1 base respectively, with 15 bases between them. The CDR3, as DNA: TGCGCCAGCAGTGAGCCCGGGGAGGCGGGGTCCTACGAGCAGTACTTC. The encoded protein is CASSEPGEAGSYEQYF.

Concerning this clone itself: At one boundary the junction diverges from the germline segment, which might be a read error. The V call is TRBV25-1, the J call TRBJ2-7; 11 bases fit TRBD2. The length of the CDR3 is 15 residues. Germline assignment: CDR1 MGHDK and CDR2 SYGVNS. The CDR3 loop is CAISETSGNSYEPYF. As DNA, the CDR3 is TGTGCCATCAGTGAGACTAGCGGGAACTCCTACGAGCCGTACTTC.

In this sample, this clone turned up a few times. The chain uses TRBV19 and TRBJ1-1, with TRBD1 as a possible D gene (6 bases). The CDR3 totals 18 residues. V shed 3 bases and J shed 1 base, with 21 bases lying between them. Per the germline V gene, CDR1 is LNHDA and CDR2 is SQIVND (reference sequence). CDR3: CASSIDGGLGVTNTEAFF. As DNA, the CDR3 is TGTGCCAGTAGTATCGACGGGGGGCTAGGAGTAACGAACACTGAAGCTTTCTTT.

This chain uses TRBV5-5 with TRBJ2-6, with TRBD2 identical over 7 bases. CDR3 length: 19 residues. V gave up 0 bases and J gave up 0 bases; unmatched junction bases: 9. The V gene's germline CDR1 is SGHKS and CDR2 YYEKEE (reference sequence). The CDR3 nucleotides are TGTGCCAGCAGCTTGGTCGGGGAGGGTAGGAGCTCTGGGGCCAACGTCCTGACTTTC. It yields the protein CASSLVGEGRSSGANVLTF.

This clone was seen a single time. This rearrangement joins TRBV6-5 to TRBJ2-5; TRBD2 agrees at 11 bases. CDR3 length: 14 amino acids. Germline-derived CDR1 and CDR2 are MNHEY and SVGAGI. After removal of 5 bases from V and 11 bases from J, the junction contained 10 bases not matched to a gene. CDR3 residues: CASSPGLAGGEQYF. DNA for the CDR3: TGTGCCAGCAGTCCGGGTCTAGCGGGAGGTGAGCAGTACTTC.

This chain uses TRBV19 with TRBJ1-3; TRBD1 is a possible D gene (5 bases). The V gene lost 7 bases and the J gene lost 4 bases, with 23 bases spanning the gap. The CDR3 contains 17 residues. Germline values: CDR1 LNHDA, CDR2 SQIVND (reference sequence). For the CDR3, the DNA is TGTGCCAGTAAAGGCCGAGGGGAGGGGCGCGCAGGAAACACCATATATTTT. It encodes CASKGRGEGRAGNTIYF.

V usage is TRBV11-2 and J usage is TRBJ2-7; 8 bases are shared with TRBD2. Per the germline V gene, CDR1 is SGHAT and CDR2 is FQNNGV. The CDR3 runs to 16 residues. Unmatched junction bases numbered 10, after V lost 2 bases and J lost 4 bases. CDR3 DNA sequence: TGTGCCAGCAGCTTATCCAGCGGGAGTTTGGGGTACGAGCAGTACTTC. It translates to CASSLSSGSLGYEQYF.

This clone was seen only a few times. The chain links TRBV7-2 to TRBJ2-3; no reliable D call. The CDR3 runs to 15 residues. V lost 0 bases to trimming and J lost 0 bases, with 7 bases between them. The germline V gene encodes CDR1 SGHTA and CDR2 FQGNSA. The CDR3 spells CASSLAAYSTDTQYF. CDR3 DNA sequence: TGTGCCAGCAGCTTAGCAGCATACAGCACAGATACGCAGTATTTT. Complete variable domain (other parts from reference TRBV7-2 and TRBJ2-3): GAGVSQSPSNKVTEKGKDVELRCDPISGHTALYWYRQSLGQGLEFLIYFQGNSAPDKSGLPSDRFSAERTGGSVSTLTIQRTQQEDSAVYLCASSLAAYSTDTQYFGPGTRLTVL.

The chain is built from TRBV9 and TRBJ2-7, with 11 bases fitting TRBD1. The CDR3 loop spans 15 amino acids. Per germline, CDR1 SGDLS and CDR2 YYNGEE. The junction had 11 bases not matched to a gene; V was cut back by 6 bases and J by 6 bases. Here the CDR3 DNA reads TGTGCCAGCACGAAAGGGGGGACAGGGGGATGCGAGCAGTACTTC. It codes for CASTKGGTGGCEQYF.

The rearrangement uses TRBV7-9 and TRBJ1-6; 7 nucleotides line up with TRBD1. The CDR3 has 14 residues. The V gene's germline CDR1 is SEHNR and CDR2 FQNEAQ (reference sequence). V was clipped by 5 bases and J by 10 bases; unmatched bases: 8. The CDR3 sequence is CASSRQGRDSPLHF. The CDR3 DNA reads as TGTGCCAGCAGCCGACAGGGAAGGGACTCACCCCTCCACTTT. The whole variable domain, filled in from reference TRBV7-9 and TRBJ1-6, reads DTGVSQNPRHKITKRGQNVTFRCDPISEHNRLYWYRQTLGQGPEFLTYFQNEAQLEKSRLLSDRFSAERPKGSFSTLEIQRTEQGDSAMYLCASSRQGRDSPLHFGNGTRLTVT.

The V and J genes are TRBV14 and TRBJ1-2; D perhaps matches TRBD1 (6 bases). CDR1 and CDR2 from the germline V gene are SGHDN and FVKESK. V lost 0 bases and J 7 bases, leaving 12 bases between the germline ends. The CDR3 is made up of 14 amino acids. CDR3 loop: CASSQDHYRAGYTF. The CDR3 DNA follows: TGTGCCAGCAGCCAAGATCATTACAGGGCTGGCTACACCTTC.

The chain is built from TRBV12-5 and TRBJ1-2, with 11 positions matching TRBD1. Trimming cost V 1 base and J 5 bases; bases outside gene matches: 9. The CDR3 extends over 17 amino acids. Germline V lookup: CDR1 LGHNT, CDR2 FRNRAP. CDR3 sequence (DNA): TGTGCTAGTGGTTTGGCCGGGACAGGGGGAGTTGGGTATGGCTACACCTTC. Its protein product is CASGLAGTGGVGYGYTF.

V and J are TRBV18 and TRBJ1-6, with TRBD1 matching 9 bases. V shed 4 bases and J 10 bases; nucleotides not matched to a gene: 11. The V gene's germline CDR1 is KGHSH and CDR2 LQKENI. The CDR3 contains 16 residues. The CDR3 spells CASSRPGQGKESPLHF. In DNA, the CDR3 is TGTGCCAGCTCACGACCGGGACAGGGAAAGGAGTCACCCCTCCACTTT.

This chain connects TRBV14 to TRBJ2-3, with D perhaps matching TRBD2 (6 bases). The CDR3 consists of 16 residues. V shed 3 bases and J shed 1 base, with 14 bases lying between them. The V gene's germline CDR1 is SGHDN and CDR2 FVKESK. The CDR3 reads CASSHGPPGGTDTQYF. In DNA, the CDR3 is TGTGCCAGCAGCCACGGGCCCCCGGGAGGCACAGATACGCAGTATTTT.

This sequence joins TRBV19 and TRBJ2-1, with 8 bases that match TRBD2. The CDR3 totals 14 residues. V was clipped by 9 bases and J by 6 bases; unmatched bases: 10. Germline V gene data show CDR1 as LNHDA and CDR2 as SQIVND (reference sequence). CDR3 coding DNA: TGTGCCAGCGGGGGGGGAGCCTACGGCAATGAGCAGTTCTTC. Its protein product is CASGGGAYGNEQFF.

The chain links TRBV18 to TRBJ1-2, with D hard to call. CDR3 size: 16 residues. V lost 3 bases, J lost 2 bases, and 16 bases lay in between. Germline V gives CDR1 KGHSH, CDR2 LQKENI. In nucleotides, the CDR3 is TGTGCCAGCTCACCGGACCCTCGTGGAGGGAACTATGGCTACACCTTC. Protein: CASSPDPRGGNYGYTF.

The chain has TRBV27 and TRBJ2-1; tentatively, D is TRBD1 (6 bases). V was clipped by 2 bases and J by 7 bases, with 9 bases between them. The CDR3 is 13 amino acids. CDR1 MNHEY and CDR2 SMNVEV come from the germline V gene (reference sequence). The CDR3 reads CASSLRRGNEQFF. The CDR3 nucleotides are TGTGCCAGCAGTTTACGCAGGGGAAATGAGCAGTTCTTC.

The V and J genes are TRBV6-5 and TRBJ1-1, with D unresolved. Germline V gives CDR1 MNHEY, CDR2 SVGAGI. Between the trimmed V and J ends, which lost 2 bases and 8 bases, there was a span of 9 bases. The CDR3 contains 12 residues. The DNA for the CDR3 is TGTGCCAGCAGTTACGAGAGCGGGGAAGCTTTCTTT. Translating gives CASSYESGEAFF.

This clone was counted only a few times. This chain connects TRBV30 to TRBJ2-5; 13 bases match TRBD2. CDR3 length: 17 amino acids. With V trimmed by 1 base and J by 1 base, 6 bases remained unmatched. Germline assignment: CDR1 GTSNPN and CDR2 SVGIG (reference sequence). CDR3 coding DNA: TGTGCCTGGAGTGAGGGACTAGCGGGGCCTCTCCAAGAGACCCAGTACTTC. This encodes CAWSEGLAGPLQETQYF. Looking up the rest from reference TRBV30 and TRBJ2-5 gives the full variable domain: SQTIHQWPATLVQPVGSPLSLECTVEGTSNPNLYWYRQAAGRGLQLLFYSVGIGQISSEVPQNLSASRPQDRQFILSSKKLLLSDSGFYLCAWSEGLAGPLQETQYFGPGTRLLVL.

CDR3 amino acids: CASSSGQGWEQYF. CDR3 coding DNA: TGTGCCAGTAGTAGCGGACAGGGTTGGGAGCAGTACTTC. This rearrangement joins TRBV19 to TRBJ2-7; 8 nucleotides agree with TRBD1. The CDR3 loop spans 13 amino acids. Germline V CDR1 and CDR2: LNHDA, SQIVND (reference sequence). J lost 7 bases, V lost 4 bases, and 6 bases had no gene match.

As to this clone: A junction end diverges from the germline sequence, so it may reflect a read error. The chain recombines TRBV30 with TRBJ2-7; 7 bases agree with TRBD1. There are 13 residues in the CDR3. Germline CDR1 and CDR2: GTSNPN and SVGIG (reference sequence). CDR3 protein: CAWSAQWDSRLSF. In DNA form, the CDR3 reads TGTGCCTGGAGTGCCCAGTGGGACAGCCGCCTCTCCTTC.